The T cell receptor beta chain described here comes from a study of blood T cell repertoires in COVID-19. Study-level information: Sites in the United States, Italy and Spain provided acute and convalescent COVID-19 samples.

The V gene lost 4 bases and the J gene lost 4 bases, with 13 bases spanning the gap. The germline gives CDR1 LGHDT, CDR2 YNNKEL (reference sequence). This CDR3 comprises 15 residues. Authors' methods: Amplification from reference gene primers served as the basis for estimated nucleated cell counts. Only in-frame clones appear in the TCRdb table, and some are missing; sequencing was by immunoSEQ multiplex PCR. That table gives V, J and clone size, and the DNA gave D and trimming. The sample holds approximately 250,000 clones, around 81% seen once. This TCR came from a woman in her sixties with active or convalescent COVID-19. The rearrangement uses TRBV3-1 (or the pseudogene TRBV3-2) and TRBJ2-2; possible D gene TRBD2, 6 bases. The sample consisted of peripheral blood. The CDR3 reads CASSPRLDGTGELFF. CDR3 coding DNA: TGTGCCAGCAGCCCCCGACTAGATGGCACCGGGGAGCTGTTTTTT.